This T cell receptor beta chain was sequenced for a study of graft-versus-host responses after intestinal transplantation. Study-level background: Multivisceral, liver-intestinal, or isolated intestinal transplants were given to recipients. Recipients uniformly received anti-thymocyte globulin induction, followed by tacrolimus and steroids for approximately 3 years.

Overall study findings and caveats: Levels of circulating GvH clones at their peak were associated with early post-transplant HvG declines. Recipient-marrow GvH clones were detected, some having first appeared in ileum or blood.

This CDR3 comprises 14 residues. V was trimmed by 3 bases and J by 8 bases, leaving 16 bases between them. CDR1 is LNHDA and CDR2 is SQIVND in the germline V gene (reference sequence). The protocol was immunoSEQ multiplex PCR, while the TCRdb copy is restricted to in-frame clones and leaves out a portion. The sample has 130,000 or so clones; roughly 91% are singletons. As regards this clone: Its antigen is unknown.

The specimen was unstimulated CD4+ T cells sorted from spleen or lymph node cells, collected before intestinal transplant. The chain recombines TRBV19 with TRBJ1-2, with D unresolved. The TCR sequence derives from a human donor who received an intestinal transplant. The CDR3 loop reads CASSIDARLSGYTF. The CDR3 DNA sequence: TGTGCCAGTAGTATCGATGCGCGTTTGTCAGGCTACACCTTC.